One and the same sample provided the 21 T cell receptor beta chains below, sequenced in a study of T-cell memory formation after mild COVID-19. TCRdb ran MiXCR on the 5' RACE reads and lists one entry per CDR3 protein. The sample shows hundreds of thousands of distinct CDR3 sequences, over 25% of them seen only once. The sample taken for sequencing was PBMCs or a T cell subset sorted from them (not recorded which). The receptors originated from an adult woman who had mild COVID-19 (a few samples of this study predate the infection). Cell type and time point are not known.

The chain joins TRBV6-5 to TRBJ2-3; D is possibly TRBD2 (6 bases). The CDR3 loop spans 15 amino acids. Between the trimmed V and J ends, which lost 0 bases and 7 bases, there was a span of 14 bases. The germline CDR1 and CDR2 sequences are MNHEY and SVGAGI. The CDR3 protein is CASSYSTGVQHTQYF. The CDR3 DNA reads TGTGCCAGCAGTTACTCTACGGGGGTTCAACATACGCAGTATTTT.

The chain links TRBV4-1 to TRBJ2-7; the D is unclear. V lost 0 bases to trimming and J lost 3 bases, with 9 bases between them. The CDR3 loop spans 14 amino acids. Germline CDR1 and CDR2: MGHRA and YSYEKL. CDR3 nucleotides: TGCGCCAGCAGCCAAGAGTCCGTAGTCTACGAGCAGTACTTC. It encodes CASSQESVVYEQYF.

This clonotype was seen more than once but under ten times. This chain connects TRBV5-5 to TRBJ2-1; weak D call: TRBD2 (5 bases). V lost 2 bases, J lost 7 bases, and 10 bases lay in between. This CDR3 comprises 13 residues. Looked up from germline, CDR1 is SGHKS and CDR2 is YYEKEE (reference sequence). In DNA, the CDR3 is TGTGCCAGCAGCTTATGGCCGGGGAATGAGCAGTTCTTC. Its translation: CASSLWPGNEQFF.

The chain carries TRBV5-1 and TRBJ1-2, with D possibly matching TRBD1 (5 bases). There are 15 residues in the CDR3. V was trimmed by 1 base and J by 2 bases, leaving 12 bases between them. Germline V gene lookup returns CDR1 SGHRS and CDR2 YFSETQ. The CDR3 DNA is TGCGCCAGCAGCTTGTGGGGCGACGGAAACTATGGCTACACCTTC. It translates to CASSLWGDGNYGYTF.

J is TRBJ2-3 and V is TRBV20-1; 14 positions agree with TRBD2. The CDR3 spans 16 residues. With V trimmed by 5 bases and J by 4 bases, 8 bases remained unmatched. Germline CDR1 reads DFQATT; CDR2 reads SNEGSKA (reference sequence). The CDR3 is CSAPGLAGGQADTQYF. The CDR3, as DNA: TGCAGTGCTCCCGGACTAGCGGGGGGCCAAGCAGATACGCAGTATTTT.

A few counts support this clonotype. The rearrangement joins TRBV24-1 to TRBJ2-5; 7 bases map to TRBD2. V dropped 5 bases and J dropped 1; count of bases not matched to a gene: 0. This CDR3 region has 13 residues. Germline CDR1 and CDR2: KGHDR and SFDVKD. The CDR3 DNA follows: TGTGCCACCAGTGCGGGGGGCCAAGAGACCCAGTACTTC. Translation gives CATSAGGQETQYF.

This clonotype was seen a handful of times. J is TRBJ1-5 and V is TRBV27; D may be TRBD1 (5 bases). V dropped 3 bases and J dropped 3 bases, with 6 bases sitting between them. The CDR3 loop spans 13 amino acids. Germline CDR1 is MNHEY and CDR2 is SMNVEV (reference sequence). Here the CDR3 reads CASSLTDNQPQHF. In nucleotides, the CDR3 is TGTGCCAGCAGTTTGACAGACAATCAGCCCCAGCATTTT.

This clonotype was counted a few times. The chain joins TRBV7-2 to TRBJ1-5; D unresolved. The CDR3 consists of 14 residues. Between the trimmed V and J ends, which lost 0 bases and 7 bases, there was a span of 10 bases. CDR1 and CDR2 from the germline V gene are SGHTA and FQGNSA. The CDR3 DNA is TGTGCCAGCAGCTTAGCTGCGCCGGAACAGCCCCAGCATTTT. Protein sequence: CASSLAAPEQPQHF.

The chain has TRBV7-8 and TRBJ1-1; D uncertain. Germline lookup yields CDR1 SGHVS and CDR2 FQNEAQ. V dropped 1 base and J dropped 2 bases, with 5 bases sitting between them. CDR3 size: 13 residues. The CDR3 DNA reads as TGTGCCAGCAGCTTAGGGTATAACACTGAAGCTTTCTTT. Protein: CASSLGYNTEAFF.

This clonotype has just a few counts. The chain has TRBV10-3 and TRBJ2-3, with 7 bases lining up with TRBD2. Unmatched junction bases numbered 6, after V lost 6 bases and J lost 0 bases. The CDR3 loop spans 15 amino acids. Germline CDR1 ENHRY, CDR2 SYGVKD. In nucleotides, the CDR3 is TGTGCCATCAGAGAAGCGGGGTCTAGCACAGATACGCAGTATTTT. This codes for CAIREAGSSTDTQYF.

This clonotype appeared a few times. The J gene is TRBJ2-5, the V gene TRBV5-1, with TRBD2 matching 7 bases. V lost 0 bases and J lost 1; bases outside the gene matches: 3. Germline loops: CDR1 SGHRS, CDR2 YFSETQ. The CDR3 extends over 15 amino acids. The CDR3: CASSLVAGAQETQYF. CDR3 coding DNA: TGCGCCAGCAGCTTGGTCGCGGGAGCCCAAGAGACCCAGTACTTC. Filled out from reference TRBV5-1 and TRBJ2-5, the complete variable domain reads KAGVTQTPRYLIKTRGQQVTLSCSPISGHRSVSWYQQTPGQGLQFLFEYFSETQRNKGNFPGRFSGRQFSNSRSEMNVSTLELGDSALYLCASSLVAGAQETQYFGPGTRLLVL.

V is TRBV29-1 and J is TRBJ2-7; D is possibly TRBD1 (5 bases). The CDR3 extends over 12 amino acids. V was clipped by 4 bases and J by 6 bases, with 13 bases between them. The V gene's germline CDR1 is SQVTM and CDR2 ANQGSEA. CDR3 amino acids: CSVGQLVGEQYF. For the CDR3, the DNA is TGCAGCGTTGGACAGTTAGTGGGCGAGCAGTACTTC.

This clonotype was seen a few times. The chain links TRBV7-9 to TRBJ2-1, with TRBD2 as a possible D gene (6 bases). The CDR3 covers 15 residues. CDR1 is SEHNR, CDR2 FQNEAQ, per germline (reference sequence). V was pared by 1 base and J by 5 bases, with 12 bases between. The CDR3 sequence: CASSLVGSGDNEQFF. The CDR3 DNA reads TGTGCCAGCAGCTTAGTCGGGTCGGGGGACAATGAGCAGTTCTTC.

This clonotype has a count of ten or more. The chain joins TRBV7-9 to TRBJ2-3; D is undetermined. This CDR3 spans 14 amino acids. CDR1 and CDR2 (germline): SEHNR, FQNEAQ (reference sequence). V was cut by 0 bases and J by 1 base, with 5 bases left in between. Here the CDR3 reads CASSLAGRTDTQYF. CDR3 nucleotide sequence: TGTGCCAGCAGCTTAGCGGGCCGCACAGATACGCAGTATTTT. Full variable domain (remainder filled in from reference TRBV7-9 and TRBJ2-3): DTGVSQNPRHKITKRGQNVTFRCDPISEHNRLYWYRQTLGQGPEFLTYFQNEAQLEKSRLLSDRFSAERPKGSFSTLEIQRTEQGDSAMYLCASSLAGRTDTQYFGPGTRLTVL.

The gene calls are TRBV9 and TRBJ1-1, with D uncertain. Germline CDR1 SGDLS, CDR2 YYNGEE. Trimming took off 3 bases at V and 7 bases at J, with 19 bases between the two ends. The CDR3 contains 15 residues. The CDR3 here is CASSGRTTSGHEAFF. The CDR3 DNA is TGTGCCAGCAGCGGTAGGACTACAAGTGGTCATGAAGCTTTCTTT. The complete variable domain, with remaining parts taken from reference TRBV9 and TRBJ1-1, reads DSGVTQTPKHLITATGQRVTLRCSPRSGDLSVYWYQQSLDQGLQFLIQYYNGEERAKGNILERFSAQQFPDLHSELNLSSLELGDSALYFCASSGRTTSGHEAFFGQGTRLTVV.

This clonotype was observed a few times. The rearrangement uses TRBV7-9 and TRBJ2-4; 8 nucleotides match TRBD1. J was trimmed by 9 bases and V by 2 bases; bases with no gene match: 9. The V gene's germline CDR1 is SEHNR and CDR2 FQNEAQ (reference sequence). The CDR3 extends over 15 amino acids. The CDR3 spells CASSLNLGQGTIQYF. The CDR3 DNA reads TGTGCCAGCAGCTTAAACCTCGGACAGGGTACCATTCAGTACTTC.

There are a few counts of this clonotype. J is TRBJ2-3 and V is TRBV20-1; D might be TRBD2 (5 bases). The CDR3 length is 17 residues. CDR1 is DFQATT and CDR2 is SNEGSKA in the germline V gene (reference sequence). Trimming took 6 bases from V and 1 from J, leaving 23 bases between them. CDR3 residues: CSASLAARAAGTDTQYF. In nucleotides, the CDR3 is TGCAGTGCAAGTCTAGCCGCCAGAGCGGCAGGCACAGATACGCAGTATTTT.

The rearrangement joins TRBV7-2 to TRBJ2-2; D not certain. Germline values: CDR1 SGHTA, CDR2 FQGNSA. The V and J ends lost 11 bases and 0 bases respectively, with 4 bases between them. The CDR3 is 11 amino acids. CDR3 region: CAGSNTGELFF. CDR3 sequence (DNA): TGTGCCGGCTCGAACACCGGGGAGCTGTTTTTT.

The chain employs TRBV30 and TRBJ2-7; D possibly corresponds to TRBD1 (5 bases). The CDR3 contains 12 residues. With 5 bases removed from V and 3 bases from J, the gap between germline ends came to 11 bases. In germline, CDR1 is GTSNPN, CDR2 SVGIG (reference sequence). The CDR3 bases are TGTGCCTGGGGAACAGGTTACTACGAGCAGTACTTC. Protein product: CAWGTGYYEQYF.

The table lists this clonotype with a few counts. The chain employs TRBV7-9 and TRBJ1-1; 7 nucleotides align to TRBD1. Germline CDR1 reads SEHNR; CDR2 reads FQNEAQ (reference sequence). This CDR3 has 16 amino acids. The V segment lost 3 bases and the J segment 1 base; nucleotides outside the gene matches: 8. CDR3 sequence reads: CASSLIERTGNTEAFF. Here the CDR3 DNA reads TGTGCCAGCAGCTTGATTGAGAGGACAGGGAACACTGAAGCTTTCTTT.

V and J are TRBV5-1 and TRBJ1-1, with unresolved D. This CDR3 spans 15 amino acids. V lost 4 bases and J 3 bases, leaving 16 bases between the germline ends. From germline, CDR1 is SGHRS and CDR2 YFSETQ. CDR3 region: CASSPLDPGYTEAFF. The CDR3 DNA follows: TGCGCCAGCAGCCCGCTCGACCCCGGGTACACTGAAGCTTTCTTT.